This T cell receptor (beta chain) was found in a study of identifying expanded T cells in peripheral blood. The protocol was immunoSEQ multiplex PCR, while the TCRdb copy is restricted to in-frame clones and leaves out a portion. Found here are nearly 60,000 clones, approximately 89% of them singletons; the top ten hold about 3.8%. The CDR3 extends over 17 amino acids. Trimming at V came to 5 bases and at J to 7 bases, leaving 15 bases not matched to a gene. The germline V gene encodes CDR1 SGHVS and CDR2 FQNEAQ. This clone was recorded once. Healthy donors had no documented immune events, such as infections, while sampled.

The V gene is TRBV7-8, the J gene TRBJ2-7; TRBD2 agrees at 12 bases. The TCR originated in a person between 18 and 75 years old in good health. Sequencing was performed on blood. CDR3 loop: CASSLRSLAGGPREQYF. DNA for the CDR3: TGTGCCAGCAGCCTAAGGTCCCTAGCGGGAGGGCCAAGAGAGCAGTACTTC.